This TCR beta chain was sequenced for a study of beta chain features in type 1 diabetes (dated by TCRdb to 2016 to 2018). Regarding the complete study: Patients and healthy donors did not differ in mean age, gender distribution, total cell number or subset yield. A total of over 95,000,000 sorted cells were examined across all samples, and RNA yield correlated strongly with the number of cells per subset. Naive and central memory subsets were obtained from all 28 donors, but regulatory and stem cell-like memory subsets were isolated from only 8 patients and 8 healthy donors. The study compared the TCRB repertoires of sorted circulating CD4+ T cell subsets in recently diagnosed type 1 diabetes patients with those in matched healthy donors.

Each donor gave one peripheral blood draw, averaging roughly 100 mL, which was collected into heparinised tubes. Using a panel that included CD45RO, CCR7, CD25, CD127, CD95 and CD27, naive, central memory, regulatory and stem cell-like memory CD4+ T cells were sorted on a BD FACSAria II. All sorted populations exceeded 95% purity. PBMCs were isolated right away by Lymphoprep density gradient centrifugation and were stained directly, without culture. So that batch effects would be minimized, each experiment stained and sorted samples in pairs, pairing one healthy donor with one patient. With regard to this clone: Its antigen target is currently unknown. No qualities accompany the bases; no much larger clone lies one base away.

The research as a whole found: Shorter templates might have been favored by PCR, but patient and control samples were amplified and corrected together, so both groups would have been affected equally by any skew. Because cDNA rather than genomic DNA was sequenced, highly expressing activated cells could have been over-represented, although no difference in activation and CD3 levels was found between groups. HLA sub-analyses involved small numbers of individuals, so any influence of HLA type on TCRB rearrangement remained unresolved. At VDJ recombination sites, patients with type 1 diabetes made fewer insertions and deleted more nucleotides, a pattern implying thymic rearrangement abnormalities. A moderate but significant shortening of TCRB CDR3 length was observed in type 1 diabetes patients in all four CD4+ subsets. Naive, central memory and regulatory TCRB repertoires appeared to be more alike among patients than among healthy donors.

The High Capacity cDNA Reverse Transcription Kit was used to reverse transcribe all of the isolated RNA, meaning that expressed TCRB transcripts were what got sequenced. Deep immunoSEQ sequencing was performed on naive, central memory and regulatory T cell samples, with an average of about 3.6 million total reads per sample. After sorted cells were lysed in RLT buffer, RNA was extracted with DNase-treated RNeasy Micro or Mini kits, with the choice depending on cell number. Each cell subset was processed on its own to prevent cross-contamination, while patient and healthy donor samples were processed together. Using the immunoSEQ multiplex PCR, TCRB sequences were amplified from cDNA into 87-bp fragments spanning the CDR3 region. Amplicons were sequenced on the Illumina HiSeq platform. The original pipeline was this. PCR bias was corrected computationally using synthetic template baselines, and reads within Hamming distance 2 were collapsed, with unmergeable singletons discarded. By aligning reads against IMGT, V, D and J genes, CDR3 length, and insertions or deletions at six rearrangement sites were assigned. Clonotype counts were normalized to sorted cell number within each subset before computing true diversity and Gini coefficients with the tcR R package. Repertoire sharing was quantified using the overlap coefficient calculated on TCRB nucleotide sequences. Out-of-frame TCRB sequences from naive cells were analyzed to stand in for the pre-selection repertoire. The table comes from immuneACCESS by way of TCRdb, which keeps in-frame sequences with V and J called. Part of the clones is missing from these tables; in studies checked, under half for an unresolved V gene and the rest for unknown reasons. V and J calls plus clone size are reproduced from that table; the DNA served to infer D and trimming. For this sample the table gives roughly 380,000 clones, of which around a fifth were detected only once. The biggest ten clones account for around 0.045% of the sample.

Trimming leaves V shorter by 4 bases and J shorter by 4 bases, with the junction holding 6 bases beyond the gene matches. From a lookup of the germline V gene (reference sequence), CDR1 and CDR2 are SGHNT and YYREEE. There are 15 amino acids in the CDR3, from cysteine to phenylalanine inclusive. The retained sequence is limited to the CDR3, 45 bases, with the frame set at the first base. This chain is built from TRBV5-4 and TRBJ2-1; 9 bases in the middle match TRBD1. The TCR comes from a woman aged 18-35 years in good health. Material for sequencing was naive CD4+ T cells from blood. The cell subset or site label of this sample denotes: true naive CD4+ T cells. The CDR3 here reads CASSQGTGIYNEQFF. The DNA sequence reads TGTGCCAGCAGCCAGGGGACAGGGATTTACAATGAGCAGTTCTTC.